The 15 T cell receptor beta chains below come from one sample, sequenced in a study of blood T cells in healthy people across ages. A sample-barcoded 5' primer and a J-beta primer mix were used in a second PCR of roughly 6 to 11 cycles. TCRdb redid the calling of the 5' RACE reads with MiXCR, one entry per CDR3 protein. The data contain under 2,000,000 distinct CDR3 sequences, around half of them singletons. The sample taken for sequencing was blood. The receptors shown here come from a woman in her 40s in good health.

The chain uses TRBV12-5 and TRBJ1-2; D remains ambiguous. Trimming took 5 bases from V and 1 from J, leaving 11 bases between them. The CDR3 is 14 residues long. Germline-derived CDR1 and CDR2 are LGHNT and FRNRAP. The CDR3 bases are TGTGCTAGTGGTCCCCAGGAGGGTAACTATGGCTACACCTTC. Translated, it gives CASGPQEGNYGYTF.

The rearrangement joins TRBV5-6 to TRBJ2-7, with D uncertain. The CDR3 length is 14 residues. Trimming removed 0 bases at V and 7 bases at J, with 14 bases between. Looked up from germline, CDR1 is SGHDT and CDR2 is YYEEEE. For the CDR3, the DNA is TGTGCCAGCAGCTTGGCGGTTCACCTCAATGAGCAGTACTTC. This gives the protein CASSLAVHLNEQYF.

This chain uses TRBV6-6 with TRBJ1-2; D call uncertain. The CDR3 length is 15 residues. Per germline, CDR1 MNHNY and CDR2 SVGAGI (reference sequence). Trimming took off 0 bases at V and 11 bases at J, with 19 bases between the two ends. The CDR3 is CASSYSNWPGEAYTF. The CDR3 region has the DNA TGTGCCAGCAGTTACTCGAATTGGCCAGGAGAGGCGTACACCTTC.

This chain connects TRBV5-5 to TRBJ1-5; TRBD1 matches at 8 bases. The CDR3 has 16 amino acids. CDR1 and CDR2 from the germline V gene are SGHKS and YYEKEE (reference sequence). V trimming: 3 bases; J trimming: 2 bases; junction bases outside the gene matches: 7. CDR3 bases: TGTGCCAGCAGCTCAAGGCCGGGACAGGGCAATCAGCCCCAGCATTTT. The encoded protein is CASSSRPGQGNQPQHF. The full variable domain, with the rest looked up from reference TRBV5-5 and TRBJ1-5, is DAGVTQSPTHLIKTRGQQVTLRCSPISGHKSVSWYQQVLGQGPQFIFQYYEKEERGRGNFPDRFSARQFPNYSSELNVNALLLGDSALYLCASSSRPGQGNQPQHFGDGTRLSIL.

This chain connects TRBV11-2 to TRBJ2-5, with D possibly being TRBD2 (7 bases). Germline CDR1 is SGHAT and CDR2 is FQNNGV. V dropped 4 bases and J dropped 2 bases, with 20 bases sitting between them. The CDR3 is 17 residues long. DNA for the CDR3: TGTGCCAGCAGCTGGGGGGGATTGACAGGACGGCAAGAGACCCAGTACTTC. Amino acid sequence: CASSWGGLTGRQETQYF.

The chain has TRBV28 and TRBJ2-7; D is undetermined. Deletions cut 1 base from V and 5 bases from J, with 12 bases between. The CDR3 length is 14 residues. Germline lookup yields CDR1 MDHEN and CDR2 SYDVKM. This CDR3 is CASSLSPGSHEQYF. The DNA of the CDR3 is TGTGCCAGCAGTTTATCCCCCGGGTCCCACGAGCAGTACTTC.

The genes are TRBV7-8 and TRBJ2-1, with 8 bases fitting TRBD2. The CDR3 extends over 15 amino acids. V dropped 2 bases and J dropped 5; count of bases not matched to a gene: 5. The germline V gene has CDR1 SGHVS and CDR2 FQNEAQ. The CDR3 region is CASSLLSGGHNEQFF. CDR3 DNA: TGTGCCAGCAGCTTATTGAGCGGGGGCCACAATGAGCAGTTCTTC.

This clonotype appeared a few times. The rearrangement uses TRBV7-2 and TRBJ2-5; D is possibly TRBD2 (5 bases). The CDR3 sequence is 15 residues long. Trimming cost V 3 bases and J 2 bases, with 13 bases left between them. Germline V gene sequence: CDR1 SGHTA, CDR2 FQGNSA. The CDR3 DNA reads as TGTGCCAGCAGCTTGGAAACACGGGGTCAAGAGACCCAGTACTTC. Translated: CASSLETRGQETQYF.

This clonotype was observed many times. The V and J genes are TRBV20-1 and TRBJ2-7, with 7 bases matching TRBD1. This CDR3 is 13 amino acids long. Germline V gene sequence: CDR1 DFQATT, CDR2 SNEGSKA (reference sequence). Unmatched junction bases numbered 5, after V lost 6 bases and J lost 0 bases. In nucleotides, the CDR3 is TGCAGTGCGATCCGACAGGGCTCCTACGAGCAGTACTTC. Residues: CSAIRQGSYEQYF.

The chain joins TRBV10-3 to TRBJ2-3; 7 bases line up with TRBD1. The CDR3 contains 16 residues. With V trimmed by 5 bases and J by 1 base, 9 bases remained unmatched. Germline V gives CDR1 ENHRY, CDR2 SYGVKD. CDR3 nucleotides: TGTGCCATCAGTCCGGGACAGCTTTCTGGCACAGATACGCAGTATTTT. Its translation is CAISPGQLSGTDTQYF.

V is TRBV27 and J is TRBJ1-4, with D uncertain. This CDR3 region has 17 residues. Germline V gene data show CDR1 as MNHEY and CDR2 as SMNVEV (reference sequence). The V gene lost 0 bases and the J gene lost 0 bases, with 11 bases spanning the gap. CDR3 bases: TGTGCCAGCAGTTTATCGATTCCGGGCGCAACTAATGAAAAACTGTTTTTT. It codes for CASSLSIPGATNEKLFF.

V is TRBV20-1 and J is TRBJ2-4; 14 nucleotides agree with TRBD2. This CDR3 spans 18 amino acids. J was trimmed by 5 bases and V by 3 bases; bases with no gene match: 12. CDR1 and CDR2 from the germline V gene are DFQATT and SNEGSKA (reference sequence). The CDR3 protein is CSASRGLAGGQRQNIQYF. In DNA, the CDR3 is TGCAGTGCTAGTAGAGGACTAGCGGGGGGCCAGCGACAAAACATTCAGTACTTC.

The chain carries TRBV9 and TRBJ2-3, with 15 bases matching TRBD2. J gave up 5 bases and V 4 bases, and 11 bases lay outside the gene matches. Germline V lookup: CDR1 SGDLS, CDR2 YYNGEE. The CDR3 is 18 amino acids. CDR3 amino acids: CASSSTGLAGGPLDTQYF. The CDR3 coding sequence is TGTGCCAGCAGCTCTACTGGACTAGCGGGGGGGCCTCTAGATACGCAGTATTTT.

The rearrangement joins TRBV2 to TRBJ1-5, with D uncertain. The V and J ends lost 3 bases and 1 base respectively, with 4 bases between them. CDR3 length: 13 amino acids. Germline loops: CDR1 SNHLY, CDR2 FYNNEI. This CDR3 reads CASSDDSNQPQHF. The CDR3 nucleotides read TGTGCCAGCAGTGATGACAGCAATCAGCCCCAGCATTTT.

The rearrangement uses TRBV25-1 and TRBJ1-2, with D maybe TRBD1 (6 bases). Germline assignment: CDR1 MGHDK and CDR2 SYGVNS. The CDR3 has 14 residues. V shed 3 bases and J shed 4 bases, with 12 bases lying between them. The CDR3 loop is CASSEAGVSYGYTF. As DNA, the CDR3 is TGTGCCAGCAGTGAGGCAGGGGTCTCCTATGGCTACACCTTC.